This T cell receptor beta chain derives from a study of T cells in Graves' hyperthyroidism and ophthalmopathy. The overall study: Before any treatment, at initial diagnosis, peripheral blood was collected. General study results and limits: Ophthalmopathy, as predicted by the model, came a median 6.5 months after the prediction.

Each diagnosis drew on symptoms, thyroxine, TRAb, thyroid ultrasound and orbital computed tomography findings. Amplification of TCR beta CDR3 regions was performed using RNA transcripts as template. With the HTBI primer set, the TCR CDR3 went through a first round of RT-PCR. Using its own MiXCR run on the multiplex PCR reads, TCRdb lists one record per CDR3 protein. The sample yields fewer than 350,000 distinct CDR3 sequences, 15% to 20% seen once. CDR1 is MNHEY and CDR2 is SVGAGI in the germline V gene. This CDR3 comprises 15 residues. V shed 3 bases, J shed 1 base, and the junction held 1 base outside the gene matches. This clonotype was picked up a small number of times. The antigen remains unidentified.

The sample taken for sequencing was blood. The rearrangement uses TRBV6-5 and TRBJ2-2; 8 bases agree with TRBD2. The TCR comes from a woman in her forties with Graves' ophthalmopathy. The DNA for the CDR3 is TGTGCCAGCAGTTATGCGGGAGGGAACACCGGGGAGCTGTTTTTT. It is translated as CASSYAGGNTGELFF.